The T cell receptor beta chain under discussion was sequenced for a study of blood T cell repertoires in COVID-19 (dated by TCRdb to the early 2020s). At the level of the whole study: Samples covering the acute and convalescent phases of COVID-19 were provided by collaborators in the United States, Italy and Spain. The prospective study material was composed of cDNA or gDNA derived from T cells, B-cell-depleted T cells, or PBMCs. The dataset comprised deeply sampled blood TCRbeta repertoires from subjects exposed to, actively infected with, or recovered from COVID-19. A freely available public database, intended as a resource for researchers studying the immune response to SARS-CoV-2, is where the repertoires were released. The samples were drawn from the first 160 participants of the ongoing ImmuneRACE study and from 1,254 subjects provided by 6 global collaborators. Nearly every sample came with metadata listing a de-identified subject ID, COVID-19 status, age in years and sex. Where available, HLA class I and class II types were obtained from metadata supplied by the sample provider rather than from assay-based typing. The full study reports these points: The quantity of clinical and demographic metadata differed by source and by participant and was supplied without curation.

TCRbeta CDR3 regions were amplified from genomic DNA by means of the immunoSEQ Assay, a bias-controlled multiplex PCR. As for how the authors treated the data: The number of nucleated cells in each sample was estimated from the amplification of reference gene primers within the assay. To quantify the absolute abundance of each unique TCRbeta CDR3 rearrangement, sequence reads were collapsed and filtered. For each sample, productive Simpson clonality was calculated as the square root of Simpson's diversity index over productive rearrangements. Entries here come from immuneACCESS through TCRdb and include only in-frame sequences with V and J called. Some clones fail to appear in such tables; in the studies checked, an unresolved V gene covers under half of the shortfall, and the cause of the remainder is unknown. V, J and clone size are taken as reported in that table, and D and trimming were inferred from the DNA itself. The sample includes around 250,000 clones, with 86% observed a single time. The top ten hold about 16% of the sample.

A word on this clone: It has no known antigen specificity. Per-base qualities were not stored, and no clone one base away is much larger.

Participants in the prospective study were enrolled through a virtual design, were aged about 18 to 90 years, and lived in 24 United States geographic areas. In the prospective study, cohorts were assigned on the basis of participant-reported clinical history obtained from a screening survey and a study questionnaire. For ImmuneRACE Cohort 3, a participant was defined as recovered based on two consecutive negative NP/OP PCR tests, clearance by a healthcare professional, or resolution of symptoms. Mobile phlebotomists in the prospective study collected whole blood, serum and a nasopharyngeal or oropharyngeal swab from every participant. Over an approximately 2-month period, participants in the prospective study had the option of providing additional blood draws and questionnaires. Prospective study blood samples were shipped either frozen or at room temperature before DNA extraction. Trimming costs V 0 bases and J 4 bases, and their ends lie 12 bases apart. The germline V gene (reference sequence) specifies GTSNPN as CDR1 and SVGIG as CDR2. Including the terminal cysteine and phenylalanine, the CDR3 comprises 14 residues. Only the CDR3 part of the read is kept: 42 bases, read in frame from the first base.

Sequencing input: PBMCs or T cells enriched from blood (not recorded which). This receptor was taken from a man aged 18 to 29 who had recovered from COVID-19. The V and J genes are TRBV30 and TRBJ1-1; the D gene is unclear. The CDR3 sequence is CAWSVLPGITEAFF. The nucleotides are TGTGCCTGGAGTGTACTTCCGGGTATCACTGAAGCTTTCTTT.